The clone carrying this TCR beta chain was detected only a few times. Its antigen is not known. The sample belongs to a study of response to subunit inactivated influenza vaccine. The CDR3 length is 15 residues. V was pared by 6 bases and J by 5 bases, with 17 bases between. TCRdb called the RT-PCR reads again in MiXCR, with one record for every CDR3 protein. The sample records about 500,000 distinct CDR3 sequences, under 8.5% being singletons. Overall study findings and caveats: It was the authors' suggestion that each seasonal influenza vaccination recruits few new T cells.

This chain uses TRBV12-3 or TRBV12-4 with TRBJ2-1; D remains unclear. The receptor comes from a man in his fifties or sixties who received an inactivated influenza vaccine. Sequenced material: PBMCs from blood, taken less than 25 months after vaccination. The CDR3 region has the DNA TGTGCCAGCAGCTCTTCTGGTGCGACTCACAATGAGCAGTTCTTC. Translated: CASSSSGATHNEQFF.